What follows are 18 T cell receptor beta chains derived from one specimen sequenced in a study of memory CD4+ T cells and cytomegalovirus serostatus. Single viable CD3+CD4+CD8-CD45RO+ cells were sorted as the memory CD4+ T cells. Measured with immunoSEQ multiplex PCR; TCRdb has only the in-frame clones, and not every one. The data hold about 48,000 clones, with around 80% observed a single time. The sequencing input was memory CD4+ T cells from blood. The receptors here all came from an adult in good health and CMV-seronegative.

Turning to this clone: The junction departs from germline at one end; a sequencing error may be responsible. This chain connects TRBV7-9 to TRBJ1-2, with no clear D. The CDR3 totals 14 residues. Per the germline V gene, CDR1 is SEHNR and CDR2 is FQNEAQ (reference sequence). The CDR3 nucleotides are TGTGCCAGCACCTTACGCAGTATTTCCGATGGCTACACCTTC. Translation: CASTLRSISDGYTF. The entire variable domain, with the rest obtained from reference TRBV7-9 and TRBJ1-2, is as follows: DTGVSQNPRHKITKRGQNVTFRCDPISEHNRLYWYRQTLGQGPEFLTYFQNEAQLEKSRLLSDRFSAERPKGSFSTLEIQRTEQGDSAMYLCASTLRSISDGYTFGSGTRLTVV.

The rearrangement links TRBV2 to TRBJ1-1; D ambiguous. Germline CDR1 SNHLY, CDR2 FYNNEI. The ends were cut back, 5 bases at V and 2 bases at J, with 6 bases in the middle. The CDR3 runs to 12 residues. CDR3 amino acids: CASSPTNTEAFF. The CDR3 DNA reads TGTGCCAGCAGTCCAACCAACACTGAAGCTTTCTTT.

This rearrangement joins TRBV15 to TRBJ2-5; 7 bases line up with TRBD2. The CDR3 totals 14 residues. The V segment lost 5 bases and the J segment 7 bases; nucleotides outside the gene matches: 10. The germline V gene has CDR1 LNHNV and CDR2 YYDKDF (reference sequence). The CDR3 bases are TGTGCCACCAGCCCCCTCAGAGGCGGGGGGACCCAGTACTTC. Encoded protein: CATSPLRGGGTQYF.

The V and J genes are TRBV30 and TRBJ2-7; 8 bases line up with TRBD2. This CDR3 has 13 residues. The trim removed 4 bases at V and 2 bases at J, leaving 4 bases unmatched. CDR1 is GTSNPN and CDR2 is SVGIG in the germline V gene (reference sequence). This chain's CDR3 is CAWNGGRTYEQYF. In DNA, the CDR3 is TGTGCCTGGAACGGCGGGAGGACCTACGAGCAGTACTTC.

The chain joins TRBV2 to TRBJ1-4; 7 nucleotides agree with TRBD1. From germline, CDR1 is SNHLY and CDR2 FYNNEI. This CDR3 has 16 amino acids. V lost 0 bases to trimming and J lost 7 bases; unmatched junction nucleotides: 8. As DNA, the CDR3 is TGTGCCAGCAGTGAAGCCTCTAGGGGGCGGAGTGAAAAACTGTTTTTT. It yields the protein CASSEASRGRSEKLFF.

The V call is TRBV4-2, the J call TRBJ2-7; TRBD2 aligns across 7 bases. The V and J ends lost 0 bases and 6 bases, in that order; junction bases with no gene match: 8. Per the germline V gene, CDR1 is LGHNA and CDR2 is YNFKEQ. This CDR3 has 15 amino acids. CDR3 nucleotides: TGTGCCAGCAGCCAAGATCTTGAAGGGAGGGGCGAGCAGTACTTC. It specifies CASSQDLEGRGEQYF.

CDR3 loop: CASSSETGGNYGYTF. In nucleotides, the CDR3 is TGTGCCAGCAGTAGCGAGACAGGGGGGAACTATGGCTACACCTTC. This chain joins TRBV2 and TRBJ1-2; 9 bases map to TRBD1. Germline assignment: CDR1 SNHLY and CDR2 FYNNEI. After removal of 5 bases from V and 2 bases from J, the junction contained 6 bases not matched to a gene. This CDR3 comprises 15 residues.

This chain connects TRBV4-2 to TRBJ1-2; D gene ambiguous. With 0 bases removed from V and 4 bases from J, the gap between germline ends came to 12 bases. The germline gives CDR1 LGHNA, CDR2 YNFKEQ. This CDR3 region has 15 residues. In nucleotides, the CDR3 is TGTGCCAGCAGCCAAGAATTGAACGGAGGCTATGGCTACACCTTC. As protein: CASSQELNGGYGYTF.

The rearrangement joins TRBV6-5 to TRBJ2-7, with 13 bases identical to TRBD2. This CDR3 has 15 residues. CDR1 is MNHEY, CDR2 SVGAGI, per germline. The ends lost 5 bases at V and 1 base at J; junction bases unmatched: 2. DNA for the CDR3: TGTGCCAGCAGTAGACTAGCGGGGGGATCCTACGAGCAGTACTTC. It codes for CASSRLAGGSYEQYF.

The chain employs TRBV19 and TRBJ2-7; 12 nucleotides align to TRBD2. The germline gives CDR1 LNHDA, CDR2 SQIVND (reference sequence). This CDR3 is 14 amino acids long. V lost 3 bases, J lost 3 bases, and 0 bases stayed unmatched. The CDR3 reads CASSMTSGGYEQYF. The CDR3 DNA reads as TGTGCCAGTAGTATGACTAGCGGGGGCTACGAGCAGTACTTC.

The chain recombines TRBV6-1 with TRBJ1-6; 7 nucleotides agree with TRBD1. The CDR3 sequence is 15 residues long. Germline trimming cut 2 bases from V and 9 bases from J; bases unmatched to any gene: 7. CDR1 and CDR2 from the germline V gene are MNHNS and SASEGT. The DNA for the CDR3 is TGTGCCAGCAGTGAATTTGTACAGGGGAGTTCACCCCTCCACTTT. Its translation is CASSEFVQGSSPLHF.

The chain joins TRBV7-8 to TRBJ1-2; 9 bases agree with TRBD1. Trimming at V came to 6 bases and at J to 4 bases, leaving 18 bases not matched to a gene. The CDR3 is 18 residues long. CDR1 and CDR2 from the germline V gene are SGHVS and FQNEAQ. The CDR3 DNA reads TGTGCCAGCAGACCTACACCGGACAGGGGAGGGCAAGGCTATGGCTACACCTTC. It encodes CASRPTPDRGGQGYGYTF. The variable domain in full, completed from reference TRBV7-8 and TRBJ1-2, reads GAGVSQSPRYKVAKRGQDVALRCDPISGHVSLFWYQQALGQGPEFLTYFQNEAQLDKSGLPSDRFFAERPEGSVSTLKIQRTQQEDSAVYLCASRPTPDRGGQGYGYTFGSGTRLTVV.

The chain joins TRBV7-9 to TRBJ2-3, with D unclear. The V gene lost 3 bases and the J gene lost 6 bases, with 13 bases spanning the gap. The CDR3 consists of 14 residues. Per the germline V gene, CDR1 is SEHNR and CDR2 is FQNEAQ (reference sequence). The CDR3 coding sequence is TGTGCCAGCAGCTTCGTTGAACCAGTGGATACGCAGTATTTT. Translation gives CASSFVEPVDTQYF.

The rearrangement uses TRBV6-6 and TRBJ1-2, with D tentatively TRBD1 (5 bases). V lost 2 bases, J lost 3 bases, and 10 bases lay in between. CDR1 is MNHNY, CDR2 SVGAGI, per germline (reference sequence). CDR3 length: 14 residues. CDR3 DNA sequence: TGTGCCAGCAGTTACCGGGGCCAGGACTATGGCTACACCTTC. Its translation is CASSYRGQDYGYTF.

This chain uses TRBV28 with TRBJ1-2; 9 bases fit TRBD1. This CDR3 is 14 amino acids long. The junction had 5 bases not matched to a gene; V was cut back by 6 bases and J by 3 bases. Per germline, CDR1 MDHEN and CDR2 SYDVKM. The CDR3 sequence: CASSGTGFDYGYTF. CDR3 nucleotide sequence: TGTGCCAGCAGCGGGACAGGGTTCGACTATGGCTACACCTTC.

The V gene is TRBV6-5, the J gene TRBJ1-6; 10 bases agree with TRBD1. Trimming cost V 6 bases and J 9 bases; bases outside gene matches: 2. The CDR3 consists of 13 residues. From germline, CDR1 is MNHEY and CDR2 SVGAGI. In DNA form, the CDR3 reads TGTGCCAGCAGCGACAGGGGGCCTTCACCCCTCCACTTT. Amino acid sequence: CASSDRGPSPLHF.

The J gene is TRBJ2-1, the V gene TRBV5-1, with TRBD2 matching over 8 bases. CDR3 length: 18 amino acids. CDR1 is SGHRS and CDR2 is YFSETQ in the germline V gene. V shed 6 bases, J shed 4 bases, and the junction held 18 bases outside the gene matches. As DNA, the CDR3 is TGCGCCAGCAACCCGGGGGTAACTAGCGGCATTGAGTACAATGAGCAGTTCTTC. As protein: CASNPGVTSGIEYNEQFF. Full variable domain (remainder filled in from reference TRBV5-1 and TRBJ2-1): KAGVTQTPRYLIKTRGQQVTLSCSPISGHRSVSWYQQTPGQGLQFLFEYFSETQRNKGNFPGRFSGRQFSNSRSEMNVSTLELGDSALYLCASNPGVTSGIEYNEQFFGPGTRLTVL.

V is TRBV5-4 and J is TRBJ2-7; 8 bases are shared with TRBD2. The CDR3 has 15 amino acids. Germline V lookup: CDR1 SGHNT, CDR2 YYREEE (reference sequence). Trimming cost V 2 bases and J 2 bases; bases outside gene matches: 6. Here the CDR3 reads CASSFSILAAYEQYF. CDR3 bases: TGTGCCAGCAGCTTTAGTATACTAGCGGCCTACGAGCAGTACTTC.